The source of this T cell receptor beta chain is a study of T cells in Graves' hyperthyroidism and ophthalmopathy. Amplification of TCR beta CDR3 regions used RNA as the template. The TCR CDR3 was amplified in a first-round RT-PCR using the HTBI primer set. TCRdb reprocessed the multiplex PCR reads via MiXCR and lists one record per CDR3 protein. Of approximately 590,000 distinct CDR3 sequences listed, 15% to 19% are singletons. Germline lookup yields CDR1 SGHTA and CDR2 FQGNSA. The CDR3 covers 15 residues. The V and J ends lost 6 bases and 2 bases, in that order; junction bases with no gene match: 6. This clonotype was recorded only once. This clone may be a read error of a much larger clone one base away.

The source of this sequence is a woman under 40 with Graves' hyperthyroidism. J is TRBJ2-3 and V is TRBV7-2, with 9 bases lining up with TRBD2. Sequences were obtained from blood. The CDR3 DNA is TGTGCCAGCAGTTCCGGGACTAGCTACACAGATACGCAGTATTTT. Protein product: CASSSGTSYTDTQYF.